This T cell receptor (beta chain) was profiled in a study of cytomegalovirus exposure and HLA in healthy donors. General study findings and limits: Analyzed later, most CMV-associated TCR beta chains appeared HLA-restricted.

When sampled, the donors appeared nominally healthy, though they likely had unrecorded immune exposures. There are a few counts of this clone. Its specificity is not known. This same CDR3 is encoded by further DNA sequences in the sample. With 60 Vbeta and 13 Jbeta primers, the PCR was carried out. Sequencing was performed with immunoSEQ multiplex PCR; in TCRdb, only in-frame clones are kept and a portion is missing. The sample has some 130,000 clones; around 77% are singletons. Germline lookup yields CDR1 KGHSH and CDR2 LQKENI. CDR3 length equals 13 residues. V was clipped by 3 bases and J by 8 bases, with 10 bases between them.

The sequenced sample was PBMCs. The V and J genes are TRBV18 and TRBJ1-4; tentatively, D is TRBD1 (6 bases). The TCR was taken from a woman aged 60 to 75 in good health and CMV-seronegative. DNA for the CDR3: TGTGCCAGCTCACCCAACAGGGACGAAAAACTGTTTTTT. Translation: CASSPNRDEKLFF.